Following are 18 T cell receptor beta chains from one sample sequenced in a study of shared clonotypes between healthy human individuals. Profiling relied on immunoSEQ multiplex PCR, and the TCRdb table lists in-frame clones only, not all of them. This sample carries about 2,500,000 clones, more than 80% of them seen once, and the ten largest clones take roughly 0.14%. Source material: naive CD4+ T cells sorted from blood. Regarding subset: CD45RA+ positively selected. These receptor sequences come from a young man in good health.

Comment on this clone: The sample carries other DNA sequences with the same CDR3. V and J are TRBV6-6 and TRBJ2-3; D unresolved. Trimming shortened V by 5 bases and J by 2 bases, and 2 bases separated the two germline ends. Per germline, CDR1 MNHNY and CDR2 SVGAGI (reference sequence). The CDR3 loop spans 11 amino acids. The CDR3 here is CASSITDTQYF. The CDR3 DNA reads TGTGCCAGCAGTATCACAGATACGCAGTATTTT.

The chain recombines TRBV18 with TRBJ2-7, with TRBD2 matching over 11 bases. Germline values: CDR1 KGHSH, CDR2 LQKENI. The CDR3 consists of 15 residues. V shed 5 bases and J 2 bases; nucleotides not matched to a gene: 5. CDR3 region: CASSEVAGGPYEQYF. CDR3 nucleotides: TGTGCCAGCTCAGAGGTAGCGGGAGGGCCCTACGAGCAGTACTTC.

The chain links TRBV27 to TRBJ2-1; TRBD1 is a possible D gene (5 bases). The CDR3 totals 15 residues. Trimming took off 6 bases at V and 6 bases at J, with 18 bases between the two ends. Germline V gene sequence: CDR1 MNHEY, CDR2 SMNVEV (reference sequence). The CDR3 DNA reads TGTGCCAGCAGATCCAGGGTGGGCTCGGGCAATGAGCAGTTCTTC. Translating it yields CASRSRVGSGNEQFF.

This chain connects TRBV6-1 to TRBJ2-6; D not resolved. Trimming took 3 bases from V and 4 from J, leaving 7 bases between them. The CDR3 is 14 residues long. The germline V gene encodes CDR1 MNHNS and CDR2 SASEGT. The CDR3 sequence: CASSEISGANVLTF. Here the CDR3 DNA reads TGTGCCAGCAGTGAGATTTCCGGGGCCAACGTCCTGACTTTC.

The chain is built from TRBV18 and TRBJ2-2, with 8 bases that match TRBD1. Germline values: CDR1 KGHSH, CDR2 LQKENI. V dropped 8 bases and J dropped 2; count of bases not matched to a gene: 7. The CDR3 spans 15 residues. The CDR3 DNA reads TGTGCCAGCGAACTACAGGGGGGAAACACCGGGGAGCTGTTTTTT. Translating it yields CASELQGGNTGELFF.

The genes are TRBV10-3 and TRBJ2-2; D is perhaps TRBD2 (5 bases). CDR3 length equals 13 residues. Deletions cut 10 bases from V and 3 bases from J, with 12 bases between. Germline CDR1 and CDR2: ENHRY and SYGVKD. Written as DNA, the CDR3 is TGTGCCACCGGCCCGGACTACACCGGGGAGCTGTTTTTT. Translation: CATGPDYTGELFF.

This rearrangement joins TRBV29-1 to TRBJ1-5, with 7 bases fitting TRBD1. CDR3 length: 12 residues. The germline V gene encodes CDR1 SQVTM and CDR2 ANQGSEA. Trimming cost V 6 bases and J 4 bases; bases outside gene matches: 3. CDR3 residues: CSVGTENQPQHF. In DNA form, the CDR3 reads TGCAGCGTGGGGACAGAAAATCAGCCCCAGCATTTT.

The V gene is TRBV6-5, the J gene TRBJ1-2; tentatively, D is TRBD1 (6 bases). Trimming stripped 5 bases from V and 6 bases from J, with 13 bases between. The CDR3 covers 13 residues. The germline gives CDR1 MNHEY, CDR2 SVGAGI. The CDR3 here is CASSAAGQNGYTF. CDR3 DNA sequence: TGTGCCAGCAGTGCGGCCGGACAGAATGGCTACACCTTC.

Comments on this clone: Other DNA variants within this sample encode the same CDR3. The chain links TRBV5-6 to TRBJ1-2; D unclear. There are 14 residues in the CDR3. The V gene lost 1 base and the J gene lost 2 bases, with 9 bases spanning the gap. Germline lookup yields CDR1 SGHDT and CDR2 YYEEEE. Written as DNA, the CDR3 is TGTGCCAGCAGCTTGTCCGGCCGAAACTATGGCTACACCTTC. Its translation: CASSLSGRNYGYTF.

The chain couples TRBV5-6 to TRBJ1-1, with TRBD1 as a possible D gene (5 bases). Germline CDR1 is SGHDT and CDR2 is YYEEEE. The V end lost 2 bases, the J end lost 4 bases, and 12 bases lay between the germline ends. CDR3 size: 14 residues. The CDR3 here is CASSFTGGSTEAFF. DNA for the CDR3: TGTGCCAGCAGCTTTACCGGGGGGAGCACTGAAGCTTTCTTT. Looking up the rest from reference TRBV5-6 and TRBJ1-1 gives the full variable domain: DAGVTQSPTHLIKTRGQQVTLRCSPKSGHDTVSWYQQALGQGPQFIFQYYEEEERQRGNFPDRFSGHQFPNYSSELNVNALLLGDSALYLCASSFTGGSTEAFFGQGTRLTVV.

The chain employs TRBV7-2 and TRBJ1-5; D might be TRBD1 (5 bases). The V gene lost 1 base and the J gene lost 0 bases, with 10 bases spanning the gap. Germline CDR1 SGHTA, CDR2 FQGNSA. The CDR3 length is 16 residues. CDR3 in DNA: TGTGCCAGCAGCTTAGGACAGTCGTATAGCAATCAGCCCCAGCATTTT. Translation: CASSLGQSYSNQPQHF.

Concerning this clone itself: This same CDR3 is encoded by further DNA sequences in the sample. The CDR3 region is CASSPDREKLFF. The CDR3 DNA follows: TGTGCCAGCTCACCGGATAGAGAAAAACTGTTTTTT. The rearrangement uses TRBV18 and TRBJ1-4; D gene ambiguous. The CDR3 extends over 12 amino acids. Trimming pared 3 bases from V and 8 bases from J, leaving 7 bases between. CDR1 is KGHSH, CDR2 LQKENI, per germline.

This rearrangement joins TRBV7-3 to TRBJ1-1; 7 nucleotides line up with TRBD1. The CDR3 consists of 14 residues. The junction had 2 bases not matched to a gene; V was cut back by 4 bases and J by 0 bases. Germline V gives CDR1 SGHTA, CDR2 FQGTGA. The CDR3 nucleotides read TGTGCCAGCAGCTCCCAGGGGGTGAACACTGAAGCTTTCTTT. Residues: CASSSQGVNTEAFF.

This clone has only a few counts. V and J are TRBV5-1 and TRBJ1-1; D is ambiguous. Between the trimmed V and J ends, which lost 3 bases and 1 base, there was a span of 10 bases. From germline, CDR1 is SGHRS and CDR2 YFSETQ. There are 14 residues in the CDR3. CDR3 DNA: TGCGCCAGCAGCTGGAGTCCGGAGAACACTGAAGCTTTCTTT. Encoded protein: CASSWSPENTEAFF.

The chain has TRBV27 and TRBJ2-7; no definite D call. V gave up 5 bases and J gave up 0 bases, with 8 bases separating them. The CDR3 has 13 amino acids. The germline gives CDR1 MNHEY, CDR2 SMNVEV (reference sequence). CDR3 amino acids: CASSTWNSYEQYF. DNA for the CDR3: TGTGCCAGCAGTACATGGAACTCCTACGAGCAGTACTTC.

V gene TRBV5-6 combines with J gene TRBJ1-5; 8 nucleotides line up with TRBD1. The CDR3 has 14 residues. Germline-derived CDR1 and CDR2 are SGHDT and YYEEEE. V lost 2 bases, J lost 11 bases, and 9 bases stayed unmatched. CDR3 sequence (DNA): TGTGCCAGCAGCTTTGGACAGGGTAGGCTAGCCCAGCATTTT. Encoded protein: CASSFGQGRLAQHF.

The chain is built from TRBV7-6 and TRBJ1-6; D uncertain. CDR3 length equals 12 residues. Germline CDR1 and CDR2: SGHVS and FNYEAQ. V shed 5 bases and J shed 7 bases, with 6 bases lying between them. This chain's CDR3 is CASSQRNSPLHF. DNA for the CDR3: TGTGCCAGCAGCCAGAGGAATTCACCCCTCCACTTT.

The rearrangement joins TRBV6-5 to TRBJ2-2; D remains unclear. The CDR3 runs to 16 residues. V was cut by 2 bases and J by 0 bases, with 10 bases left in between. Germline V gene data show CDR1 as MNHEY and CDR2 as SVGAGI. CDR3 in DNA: TGTGCCAGCAGTTACGGGTTAGGGCCGAACACCGGGGAGCTGTTTTTT. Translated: CASSYGLGPNTGELFF.